These 23 T cell receptor beta chains share one sample of origin, sequenced in a study of CD8+CD57+ T cells in acquired aplastic anemia. The TCR beta profiling, which covered VDJ combination and CDR3 sequence, was carried out using genomic DNA as the template. A single record per CDR3 protein comes from TCRdb applying MiXCR to the reads. The sample contains around 200,000 distinct CDR3 sequences, roughly 63% of which appear only once. Sequenced patients had shown CD8+CD57+ cell expansion by flow cytometry. Material for sequencing was sorted CD4+, CD8+, or CD8+CD57+ T cells (not recorded which) from PBMCs. The receptors derive from a human donor with aplastic anemia.

The gene calls are TRBV20-1 and TRBJ2-1; D call uncertain. CDR1 is DFQATT, CDR2 SNEGSKA, per germline (reference sequence). The CDR3 sequence is 11 residues long. V was shortened by 2 bases and J by 9 bases, with 8 bases between the two germline ends. The CDR3 here is CSARRNSEQFF. For the CDR3, the DNA is TGCAGTGCTAGAAGGAATAGTGAGCAGTTCTTC.

CDR3 residues: CASSMTGVNSGANVLTF. The CDR3 DNA sequence: TGTGCCAGCAGTATGACAGGGGTTAATTCTGGGGCCAACGTCCTGACTTTC. J is TRBJ2-6 and V is TRBV6-6; TRBD1 matches at 8 bases. V was clipped by 5 bases and J by 1 base; unmatched bases: 7. Germline CDR1 is MNHNY and CDR2 is SVGAGI (reference sequence). The CDR3 length is 17 residues.

The chain is built from TRBV9 and TRBJ2-5, with 10 positions matching TRBD2. With V trimmed by 2 bases and J by 5 bases, 6 bases remained unmatched. From germline, CDR1 is SGDLS and CDR2 YYNGEE. There are 15 residues in the CDR3. The DNA for the CDR3 is TGTGCCAGCAGCGTGAGCGGGAGGGCCGGTGAGACCCAGTACTTC. Its translation: CASSVSGRAGETQYF.

The sample holds one count of this clonotype. The J gene is TRBJ2-1, the V gene TRBV7-2, with TRBD2 as a possible D gene (5 bases). The CDR3 covers 15 residues. Per germline, CDR1 SGHTA and CDR2 FQGNSA. Deletions cut 2 bases from V and 4 bases from J, with 12 bases between. The CDR3 sequence: CASSLRGIGYNEQFF. In DNA, the CDR3 is TGTGCCAGCAGCTTAAGAGGGATAGGTTACAATGAGCAGTTCTTC.

This clonotype came up many times. The V and J genes are TRBV11-2 and TRBJ2-7; 11 bases agree with TRBD1. The CDR3 runs to 15 residues. After removal of 4 bases from V and 2 bases from J, the junction contained 4 bases not matched to a gene. The germline V gene has CDR1 SGHAT and CDR2 FQNNGV. CDR3 bases: TGTGCCAGCAGCTCAGGGACAGGGGGGGCCTACGAGCAGTACTTC. This sequence encodes CASSSGTGGAYEQYF.

This chain connects TRBV5-4 to TRBJ2-1, with TRBD1 matching over 7 bases. Germline V lookup: CDR1 SGHNT, CDR2 YYREEE (reference sequence). The CDR3 runs 12 residues. Trimming at V came to 4 bases and at J to 8 bases, leaving 3 bases not matched to a gene. CDR3 in DNA: TGTGCCAGCAGCCAGGGGGACGATGAGCAGTTCTTC. Its translation is CASSQGDDEQFF.

This clonotype was detected only once. The genes are TRBV20-1 and TRBJ2-7; 10 bases are a match to TRBD2. Germline trimming cut 3 bases from V and 3 bases from J; bases unmatched to any gene: 5. This CDR3 is 14 amino acids long. Looked up from germline, CDR1 is DFQATT and CDR2 is SNEGSKA (reference sequence). As DNA, the CDR3 is TGCAGTGCTAGGTTCGGACTAGCGGACTACGAGCAGTACTTC. It is translated as CSARFGLADYEQYF.

The V gene is TRBV29-1, the J gene TRBJ2-1; D uncertain. The ends were cut back, 7 bases at V and 7 bases at J, with 11 bases in the middle. This CDR3 is 11 amino acids long. The V gene's germline CDR1 is SQVTM and CDR2 ANQGSEA. The CDR3 spells CSAVGLNEQFF. Here the CDR3 DNA reads TGCAGCGCAGTCGGCCTTAATGAGCAGTTCTTC.

The CDR3 sequence is CASSQRRAQGGETQYF. The CDR3, as DNA: TGTGCCAGCAGCCAACGCCGCGCGCAGGGAGGCGAGACCCAGTACTTC. V and J are TRBV14 and TRBJ2-5, with D maybe TRBD2 (6 bases). The germline gives CDR1 SGHDN, CDR2 FVKESK. CDR3 length equals 16 residues. V shed 2 bases and J shed 5 bases, with 18 bases lying between them.

V gene TRBV7-6 combines with J gene TRBJ2-1; 11 bases are shared with TRBD2. CDR1 and CDR2 from the germline V gene are SGHVS and FNYEAQ. The V segment lost 4 bases and the J segment 10 bases; nucleotides outside the gene matches: 9. The length of the CDR3 is 15 residues. Here the CDR3 DNA reads TGTGCCAGCAGCTCGGTACTAGCGGGAGTAAAGGAGCAGTTCTTC. Protein sequence: CASSSVLAGVKEQFF.

The genes are TRBV19 and TRBJ1-2, with D maybe TRBD1 (6 bases). Trimming stripped 4 bases from V and 4 bases from J, with 13 bases between. The germline CDR1 and CDR2 sequences are LNHDA and SQIVND (reference sequence). The CDR3 spans 14 residues. CDR3 nucleotide sequence: TGTGCCAGTAGTACACAGGGCGGACCCTATGGCTACACCTTC. Amino acid sequence: CASSTQGGPYGYTF.

In DNA, the CDR3 is TGTGCCAGCAGCTTACTAGCGGGAGTGTTAAATGAGCAGTTCTTC. Amino acids: CASSLLAGVLNEQFF. V usage is TRBV7-2 and J usage is TRBJ2-1, with 10 bases identical to TRBD2. Germline-derived CDR1 and CDR2 are SGHTA and FQGNSA. V was pared by 2 bases and J by 7 bases, with 5 bases of the junction left unmatched. The CDR3 length is 15 residues.

The CDR3 loop is CASSYRLAGAPNEQYF. In DNA form, the CDR3 reads TGTGCCAGCAGTTACAGACTAGCGGGGGCACCCAACGAGCAGTACTTC. J is TRBJ2-7 and V is TRBV6-6, with 12 bases that match TRBD2. This CDR3 contains 16 residues. Germline V gene data show CDR1 as MNHNY and CDR2 as SVGAGI (reference sequence). V gave up 2 bases and J gave up 5 bases; unmatched junction bases: 7.

This clonotype appeared once. The rearrangement uses TRBV19 and TRBJ2-7; 11 positions agree with TRBD2. The junction had 6 bases not matched to a gene; V was cut back by 5 bases and J by 0 bases. Germline V gene sequence: CDR1 LNHDA, CDR2 SQIVND (reference sequence). This CDR3 is 16 amino acids long. The CDR3 spells CASSAAGLAVSYEQYF. The CDR3 DNA reads TGTGCCAGTAGTGCTGCGGGACTAGCGGTCTCCTACGAGCAGTACTTC.

The gene calls are TRBV20-1 and TRBJ2-7, with D possibly matching TRBD2 (5 bases). V was shortened by 6 bases and J by 2 bases, with 14 bases between the two germline ends. The CDR3 sequence is 13 residues long. Germline values: CDR1 DFQATT, CDR2 SNEGSKA (reference sequence). CDR3 nucleotide sequence: TGCAGTGCCCGAAGCCCGGGGACCTACGAGCAGTACTTC. As protein: CSARSPGTYEQYF.

There are many counts of this clonotype. V usage is TRBV6-5 and J usage is TRBJ1-1; 7 nucleotides line up with TRBD1. The CDR3 is 13 residues long. Losses at the gene ends were 7 bases for V and 7 bases for J; bases not matched to a gene: 9. CDR1 is MNHEY, CDR2 SVGAGI, per germline. In nucleotides, the CDR3 is TGTGCCAGCATCGACAGGGTTGTTTGTGAAGCTTTCTTT. This gives the protein CASIDRVVCEAFF.

The chain carries TRBV7-3 and TRBJ2-1, with D maybe TRBD2 (7 bases). The V and J ends lost 5 bases and 11 bases respectively, with 10 bases between them. The CDR3 totals 11 residues. Germline CDR1 and CDR2: SGHTA and FQGTGA. The CDR3 here is CASSIGGQQFF. CDR3 coding DNA: TGTGCCAGCAGCATCGGGGGGCAGCAGTTCTTC.

Here the CDR3 reads CASSPEVRAANEKLFF. DNA for the CDR3: TGTGCCAGCAGCCCCGAGGTCAGGGCGGCTAATGAAAAACTGTTTTTT. J is TRBJ1-4 and V is TRBV7-2; weak D call: TRBD1 (5 bases). The ends were cut back, 5 bases at V and 3 bases at J, with 16 bases in the middle. The CDR3 consists of 16 residues. Germline CDR1 is SGHTA and CDR2 is FQGNSA. The complete variable domain, with remaining parts taken from reference TRBV7-2 and TRBJ1-4, reads GAGVSQSPSNKVTEKGKDVELRCDPISGHTALYWYRQSLGQGLEFLIYFQGNSAPDKSGLPSDRFSAERTGGSVSTLTIQRTQQEDSAVYLCASSPEVRAANEKLFFGSGTQLSVL.

The chain is built from TRBV6-4 and TRBJ2-2, with 8 bases aligning to TRBD2. V lost 3 bases, J lost 1 base, and 1 base stayed unmatched. Germline V lookup: CDR1 MRHNA, CDR2 SNTAGT. This CDR3 comprises 15 residues. CDR3 coding DNA: TGTGCCAGCAGTGATAGCGGGGAGAACACCGGGGAGCTGTTTTTT. Protein product: CASSDSGENTGELFF.

A word on this clonotype: Given a much more abundant clone one base away, this may be a read error. The rearrangement links TRBV12-5 to TRBJ1-4; D is perhaps TRBD1 (6 bases). Between the trimmed V and J ends, which lost 5 bases and 4 bases, there was a span of 14 bases. This CDR3 has 15 amino acids. Germline V gene sequence: CDR1 LGHNT, CDR2 FRNRAP. This CDR3 is CASGPPDRLNEKLFF. CDR3 coding DNA: TGTGCTAGTGGTCCACCCGACAGGCTTAATGAAAAACTGTTTTTT.

The J gene is TRBJ2-5, the V gene TRBV7-9; possible D gene TRBD2, 7 bases. The CDR3 consists of 14 residues. The V gene's germline CDR1 is SEHNR and CDR2 FQNEAQ (reference sequence). The V and J ends lost 5 bases and 5 bases respectively, with 15 bases between them. The CDR3 DNA sequence: TGTGCCAGCAGCCCGGGGGGCATTCCGGAGACCCAGTACTTC. Protein: CASSPGGIPETQYF.

The CDR3 nucleotides are TGTGCCAGCAGTGAACGTCCAGCGGGGATCACAGATACGCAGTATTTT. This codes for CASSERPAGITDTQYF. The chain links TRBV25-1 to TRBJ2-3, with TRBD2 identical over 7 bases. V was pared by 2 bases and J by 2 bases, with 7 bases of the junction left unmatched. The CDR3 is made up of 16 amino acids. From germline, CDR1 is MGHDK and CDR2 SYGVNS.

About this clonotype itself: Given a much more abundant clone one base away, this may be a read error. V and J are TRBV7-9 and TRBJ1-4; TRBD1 agrees at 9 bases. CDR3 length equals 15 residues. The V gene's germline CDR1 is SEHNR and CDR2 FQNEAQ (reference sequence). The CDR3 DNA follows: TGTGCCAGCAGTTTATCAAACAGGGGGCATGAAGAACTGTTTTTT. This translates into CASSLSNRGHEELFF. Full variable domain (rest looked up from reference TRBV7-9 and TRBJ1-4): DTGVSQNPRHKITKRGQNVTFRCDPISEHNRLYWYRQTLGQGPEFLTYFQNEAQLEKSRLLSDRFSAERPKGSFSTLEIQRTEQGDSAMYLCASSLSNRGHEELFFGSGTQLSVL.